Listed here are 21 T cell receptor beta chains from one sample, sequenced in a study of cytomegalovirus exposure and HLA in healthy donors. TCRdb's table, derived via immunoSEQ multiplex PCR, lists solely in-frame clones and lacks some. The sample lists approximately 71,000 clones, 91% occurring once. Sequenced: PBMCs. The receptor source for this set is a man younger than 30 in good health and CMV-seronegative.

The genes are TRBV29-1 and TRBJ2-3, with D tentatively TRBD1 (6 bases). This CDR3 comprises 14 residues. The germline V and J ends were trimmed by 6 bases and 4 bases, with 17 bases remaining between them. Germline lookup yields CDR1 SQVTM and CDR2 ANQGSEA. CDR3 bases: TGCAGCGTGAGGGGGATAAGATCCGCAGATACGCAGTATTTT. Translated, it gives CSVRGIRSADTQYF.

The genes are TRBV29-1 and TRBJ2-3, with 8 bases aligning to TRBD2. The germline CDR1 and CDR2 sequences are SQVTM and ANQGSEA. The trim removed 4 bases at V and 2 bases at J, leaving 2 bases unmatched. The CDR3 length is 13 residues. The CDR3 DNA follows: TGCAGCGTTGCTAGCGGGTACACAGATACGCAGTATTTT. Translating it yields CSVASGYTDTQYF.

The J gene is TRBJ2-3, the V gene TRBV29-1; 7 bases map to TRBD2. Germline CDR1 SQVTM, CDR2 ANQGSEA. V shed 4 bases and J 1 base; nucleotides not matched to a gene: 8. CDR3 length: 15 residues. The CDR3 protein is CSVVRVGRGTDTQYF. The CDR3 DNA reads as TGCAGCGTTGTTAGGGTGGGGAGGGGCACAGATACGCAGTATTTT.

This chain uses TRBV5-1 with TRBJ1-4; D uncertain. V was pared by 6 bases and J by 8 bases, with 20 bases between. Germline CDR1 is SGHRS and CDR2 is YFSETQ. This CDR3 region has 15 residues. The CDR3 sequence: CASIVLRAHGEKLFF. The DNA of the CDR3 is TGCGCCAGCATCGTCTTGAGGGCCCACGGGGAAAAACTGTTTTTT.

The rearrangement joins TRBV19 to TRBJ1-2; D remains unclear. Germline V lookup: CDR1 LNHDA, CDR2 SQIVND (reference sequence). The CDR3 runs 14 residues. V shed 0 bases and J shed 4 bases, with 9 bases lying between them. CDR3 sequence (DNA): TGTGCCAGTAGTATAGATGCGGAATTCTATGGCTACACCTTC. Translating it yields CASSIDAEFYGYTF.

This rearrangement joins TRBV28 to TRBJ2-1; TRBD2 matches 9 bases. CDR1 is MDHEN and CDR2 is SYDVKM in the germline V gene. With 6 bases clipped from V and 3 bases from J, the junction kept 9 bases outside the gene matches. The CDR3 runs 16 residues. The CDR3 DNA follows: TGTGCCAGCAGGCCAGCGGGAGGCACCTTCTACAATGAGCAGTTCTTC. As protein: CASRPAGGTFYNEQFF.

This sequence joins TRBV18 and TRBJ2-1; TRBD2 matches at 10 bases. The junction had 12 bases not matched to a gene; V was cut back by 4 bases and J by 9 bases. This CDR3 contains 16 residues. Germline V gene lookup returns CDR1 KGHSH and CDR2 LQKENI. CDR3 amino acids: CASSRMSGRGSGEQFF. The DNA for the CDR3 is TGTGCCAGCTCACGAATGAGCGGGAGGGGGAGCGGTGAGCAGTTCTTC.

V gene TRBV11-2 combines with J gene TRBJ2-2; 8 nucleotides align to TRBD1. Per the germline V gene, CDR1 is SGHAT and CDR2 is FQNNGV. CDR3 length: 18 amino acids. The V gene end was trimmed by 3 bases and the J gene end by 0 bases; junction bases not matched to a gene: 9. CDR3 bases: TGTGCCAGCAGCTTTCAGACAGGGGTGTCTGCGAACACCGGGGAGCTGTTTTTT. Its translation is CASSFQTGVSANTGELFF.

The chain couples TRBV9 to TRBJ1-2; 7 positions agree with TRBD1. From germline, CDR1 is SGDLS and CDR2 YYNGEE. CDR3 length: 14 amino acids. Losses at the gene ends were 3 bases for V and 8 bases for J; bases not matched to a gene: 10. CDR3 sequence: CASSATGNSLGYTF. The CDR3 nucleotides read TGTGCCAGCAGCGCGACAGGGAACTCTTTAGGCTACACCTTC. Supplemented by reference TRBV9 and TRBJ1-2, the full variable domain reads DSGVTQTPKHLITATGQRVTLRCSPRSGDLSVYWYQQSLDQGLQFLIQYYNGEERAKGNILERFSAQQFPDLHSELNLSSLELGDSALYFCASSATGNSLGYTFGSGTRLTVV.

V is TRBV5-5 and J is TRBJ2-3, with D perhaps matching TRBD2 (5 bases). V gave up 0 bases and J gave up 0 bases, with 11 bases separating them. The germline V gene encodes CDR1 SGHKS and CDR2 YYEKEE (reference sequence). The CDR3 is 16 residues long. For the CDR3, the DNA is TGTGCCAGCAGCTTGGCCTCTAGCCGTAGCACAGATACGCAGTATTTT. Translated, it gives CASSLASSRSTDTQYF.

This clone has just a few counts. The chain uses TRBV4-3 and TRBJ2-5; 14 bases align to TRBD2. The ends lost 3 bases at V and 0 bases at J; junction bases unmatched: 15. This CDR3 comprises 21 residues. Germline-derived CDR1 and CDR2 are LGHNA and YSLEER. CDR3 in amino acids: CASSQASPTGLAGGNQETQYF. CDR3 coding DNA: TGCGCCAGCAGCCAGGCCTCTCCCACCGGACTAGCGGGAGGCAACCAAGAGACCCAGTACTTC.

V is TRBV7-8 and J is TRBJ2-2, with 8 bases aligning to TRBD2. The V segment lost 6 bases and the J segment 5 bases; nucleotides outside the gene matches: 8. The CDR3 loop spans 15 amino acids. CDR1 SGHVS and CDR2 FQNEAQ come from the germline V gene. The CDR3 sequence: CASRMREETTGELFF. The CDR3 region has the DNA TGTGCCAGCAGGATGCGGGAGGAAACGACCGGGGAGCTGTTTTTT.

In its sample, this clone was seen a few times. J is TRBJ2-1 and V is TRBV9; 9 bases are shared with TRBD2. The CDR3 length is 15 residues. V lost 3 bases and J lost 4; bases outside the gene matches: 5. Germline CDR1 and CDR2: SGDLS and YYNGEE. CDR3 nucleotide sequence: TGTGCCAGCAGCGCCACTAGCGGGCCTTACAATGAGCAGTTCTTC. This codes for CASSATSGPYNEQFF.

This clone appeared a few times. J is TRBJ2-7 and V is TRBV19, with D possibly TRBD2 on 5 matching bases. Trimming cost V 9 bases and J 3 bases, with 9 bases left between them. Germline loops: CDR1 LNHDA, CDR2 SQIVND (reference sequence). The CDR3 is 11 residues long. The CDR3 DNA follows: TGTGCCAGACTAGTAGGCTACGAGCAGTACTTC. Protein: CARLVGYEQYF. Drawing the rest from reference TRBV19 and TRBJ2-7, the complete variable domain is DGGITQSPKYLFRKEGQNVTLSCEQNLNHDAMYWYRQDPGQGLRLIYYSQIVNDFQKGDIAEGYSVSREKKESFPLTVTSAQKNPTAFYLCARLVGYEQYFGPGTRLTVT.

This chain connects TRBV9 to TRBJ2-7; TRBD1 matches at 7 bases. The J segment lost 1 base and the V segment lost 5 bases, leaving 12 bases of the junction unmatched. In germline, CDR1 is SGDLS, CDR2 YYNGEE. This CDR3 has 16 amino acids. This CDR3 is CASREPGQPSSYEQYF. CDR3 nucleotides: TGTGCCAGCAGAGAACCGGGACAGCCCTCTTCCTACGAGCAGTACTTC.

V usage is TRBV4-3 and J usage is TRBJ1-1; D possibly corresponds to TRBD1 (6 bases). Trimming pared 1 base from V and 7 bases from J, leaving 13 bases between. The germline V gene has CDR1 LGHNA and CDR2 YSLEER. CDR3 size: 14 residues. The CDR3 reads CASSQGRGALEAFF. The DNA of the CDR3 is TGCGCCAGCAGCCAAGGGCGGGGGGCTCTTGAAGCTTTCTTT.

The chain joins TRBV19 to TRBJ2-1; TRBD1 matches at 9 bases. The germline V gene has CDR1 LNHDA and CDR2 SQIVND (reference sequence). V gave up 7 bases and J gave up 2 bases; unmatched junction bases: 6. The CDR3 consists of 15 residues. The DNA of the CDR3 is TGTGCCAGTAATACAGGGGGCAGCACCTACAATGAGCAGTTCTTC. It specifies CASNTGGSTYNEQFF.

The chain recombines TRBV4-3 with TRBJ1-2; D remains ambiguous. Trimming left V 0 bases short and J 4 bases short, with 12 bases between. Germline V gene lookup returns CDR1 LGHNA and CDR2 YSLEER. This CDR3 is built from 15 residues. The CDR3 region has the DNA TGCGCCAGCAGCCAAGAAGCAGCGGACTCCTATGGCTACACCTTC. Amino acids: CASSQEAADSYGYTF.

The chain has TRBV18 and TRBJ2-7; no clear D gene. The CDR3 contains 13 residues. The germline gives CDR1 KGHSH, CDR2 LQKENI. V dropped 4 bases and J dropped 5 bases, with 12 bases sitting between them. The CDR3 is CASSLGRVNEQYF. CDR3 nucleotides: TGTGCCAGCTCACTAGGTCGGGTGAACGAGCAGTACTTC.

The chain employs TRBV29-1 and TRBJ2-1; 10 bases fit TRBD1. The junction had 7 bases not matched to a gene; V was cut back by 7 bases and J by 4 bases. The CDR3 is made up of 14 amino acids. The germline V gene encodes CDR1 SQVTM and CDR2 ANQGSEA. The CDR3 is CSAGTGVVYNEQFF. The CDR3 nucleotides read TGCAGCGCCGGGACAGGGGTGGTGTACAATGAGCAGTTCTTC.

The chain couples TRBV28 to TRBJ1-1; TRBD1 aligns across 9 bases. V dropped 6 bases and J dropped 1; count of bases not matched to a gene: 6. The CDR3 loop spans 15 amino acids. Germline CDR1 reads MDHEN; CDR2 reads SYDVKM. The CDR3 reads CASRLTGGRNTEAFF. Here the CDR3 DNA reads TGTGCCAGCAGGTTGACAGGGGGTCGGAACACTGAAGCTTTCTTT. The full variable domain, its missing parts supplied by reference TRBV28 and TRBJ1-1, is DVKVTQSSRYLVKRTGEKVFLECVQDMDHENMFWYRQDPGLGLRLIYFSYDVKMKEKGDIPEGYSVSREKKERFSLILESASTNQTSMYLCASRLTGGRNTEAFFGQGTRLTVV.